Presented here are 13 T cell receptor beta chains from one specimen sequenced in a study of memory CD4+ T cells and cytomegalovirus serostatus (dated by TCRdb to about 2019). A FACSAria II was used to sort memory CD4+ T cells, defined as single viable CD3+CD4+CD8-CD45RO+ cells. The library was produced with the immunoSEQ multiplex PCR assay. Drawn from immuneACCESS, this table holds only the in-frame rearrangements with V and J called that TCRdb kept. Clones are partly lost; checked studies trace under half to an unresolved V gene and leave the rest unexplained. This sample comprises tens of thousands of clones, roughly 80% of them detected only once. Clones ranked in the top ten supply 0.65% to 0.7% of the sample. Source material: memory CD4+ T cells from blood. These TCRs come from an adult in good health and CMV-seronegative.

The genes are TRBV9 and TRBJ2-2, with 12 nucleotides matching TRBD2. V dropped 0 bases and J dropped 7; count of bases not matched to a gene: 4. Germline V CDR1 and CDR2: SGDLS, YYNGEE. CDR3 length: 16 amino acids. Written as DNA, the CDR3 is TGTGCCAGCAGCGTAGGACTAGCGGGAGCTGGCGGGGAGCTGTTTTTT. Translation: CASSVGLAGAGGELFF.

The chain has TRBV2 and TRBJ2-3; the match to TRBD2 covers 7 bases. From germline, CDR1 is SNHLY and CDR2 FYNNEI. The ends lost 7 bases at V and 4 bases at J; junction bases unmatched: 8. CDR3 length: 14 amino acids. The CDR3 DNA follows: TGTGCCAGCAAGTTACGGGAGGCAGCAGATACGCAGTATTTT. Protein: CASKLREAADTQYF.

The rearrangement uses TRBV28 and TRBJ1-1; D remains unclear. The CDR3 consists of 12 residues. Trimming cost V 4 bases and J 11 bases, with 14 bases left between them. The V gene's germline CDR1 is MDHEN and CDR2 SYDVKM. CDR3 in amino acids: CASSSAPFDAFF. The DNA for the CDR3 is TGTGCCAGCAGTTCCGCGCCCTTTGATGCTTTCTTT.

The V call is TRBV2, the J call TRBJ2-1; D call uncertain. Trimming left V 6 bases short and J 4 bases short, with 7 bases between. CDR3 size: 12 residues. Germline CDR1 and CDR2: SNHLY and FYNNEI. In DNA, the CDR3 is TGTGCCAGCAGCTTTGGGTACAATGAGCAGTTCTTC. Its protein product is CASSFGYNEQFF.

In the case of this clone: Other DNA sequences within the sample encode an identical CDR3. The J gene is TRBJ2-4, the V gene TRBV29-1; no clear D. Germline V gene sequence: CDR1 SQVTM, CDR2 ANQGSEA. CDR3 length equals 10 residues. V was shortened by 5 bases and J by 4 bases, with 3 bases between the two germline ends. The CDR3 region has the DNA TGCAGCGTTCAAAAAAACATTCAGTACTTC. Translating gives CSVQKNIQYF.

The V call is TRBV9, the J call TRBJ2-5; TRBD1 matches at 9 bases. The junction had 8 bases not matched to a gene; V was cut back by 4 bases and J by 4 bases. CDR1 and CDR2 (germline): SGDLS, YYNGEE. The CDR3 consists of 15 residues. In DNA, the CDR3 is TGTGCCAGCAGCCCTACAGGGGGCGCCTTAGAGACCCAGTACTTC. This encodes CASSPTGGALETQYF.

This clone was observed a handful of times. The chain is built from TRBV19 and TRBJ2-7; TRBD2 aligns across 9 bases. Germline V gives CDR1 LNHDA, CDR2 SQIVND (reference sequence). J gave up 7 bases and V 4 bases, and 5 bases lay outside the gene matches. The CDR3 consists of 13 residues. CDR3 sequence (DNA): TGTGCCAGTAGTACGCTAGCGGGACAAGAGCAGTACTTC. Translating it yields CASSTLAGQEQYF.

The V and J genes are TRBV2 and TRBJ2-3; D gene ambiguous. Trimming took off 4 bases at V and 1 base at J, with 12 bases between the two ends. In germline, CDR1 is SNHLY, CDR2 FYNNEI. CDR3 length equals 15 residues. The CDR3 coding sequence is TGTGCCAGCAGTGGACAATTTGGGGGCACAGATACGCAGTATTTT. This encodes CASSGQFGGTDTQYF.

The gene calls are TRBV7-2 and TRBJ2-1; no clear D. CDR3 size: 15 residues. Per germline, CDR1 SGHTA and CDR2 FQGNSA. Trimming stripped 2 bases from V and 8 bases from J, with 16 bases between. The CDR3 DNA reads TGTGCCAGCAGCTTAAGTACGGGCAAAGGGCATGAGCAGTTCTTC. This gives the protein CASSLSTGKGHEQFF.

This chain links TRBV29-1 with TRBJ1-1; no clear D. Germline V gene sequence: CDR1 SQVTM, CDR2 ANQGSEA. V was trimmed by 6 bases and J by 1 base, leaving 3 bases between them. The CDR3 covers 10 residues. The CDR3 here is CSVKNTEAFF. CDR3 in DNA: TGCAGCGTAAAGAACACTGAAGCTTTCTTT.

This chain links TRBV6-5 with TRBJ1-3; maybe TRBD1 (5 bases). V was cut by 6 bases and J by 0 bases, with 9 bases left in between. Germline CDR1 MNHEY, CDR2 SVGAGI. The CDR3 is made up of 14 amino acids. The CDR3 nucleotides read TGTGCCAGCAGCCACGGGACCTCTGGAAACACCATATATTTT. Protein sequence: CASSHGTSGNTIYF.

This rearrangement joins TRBV12-5 to TRBJ2-1; D is unclear. Germline V gives CDR1 LGHNT, CDR2 FRNRAP. This CDR3 is 14 amino acids long. Trimming removed 6 bases at V and 1 base at J, with 10 bases between. CDR3 residues: CASGTGLSYNEQFF. CDR3 bases: TGTGCTAGTGGCACTGGATTATCCTACAATGAGCAGTTCTTC.

This sequence joins TRBV27 and TRBJ2-2, with 9 bases identical to TRBD1. The CDR3 loop spans 17 amino acids. Germline CDR1 reads MNHEY; CDR2 reads SMNVEV (reference sequence). V lost 8 bases and J lost 1; bases outside the gene matches: 11. CDR3 amino acids: CASGILLTGGNTGELFF. The CDR3 DNA is TGTGCCAGCGGAATTCTATTGACAGGGGGGAACACCGGGGAGCTGTTTTTT.